This T cell receptor beta chain was identified during a study of response to subunit inactivated influenza vaccine. Notes on the study in general: The study's authors posited that every seasonal influenza vaccination enlists few new T cells.

Comment on this clonotype: The antigen remains undetermined.

Each CDR3 protein gets one entry after TCRdb re-called the RT-PCR reads with MiXCR. The repertoire has approximately 680,000 distinct CDR3 sequences, around 16% of them found once; the top ten carry approximately 10%. The source of this sequence is a man over 45 who received an inactivated influenza vaccine. The sample here was PBMCs from blood, taken 11 to 12 days after vaccination.

Here the CDR3 DNA reads TGCGCCAGCAGCTTGGGGGGTCGGAGGGCCGACTACAATGAGCAGTTCTTC. It specifies CASSLGGRRADYNEQFF. The V and J genes are TRBV5-1 and TRBJ2-1; D is perhaps TRBD2 (6 bases). Germline V gene sequence: CDR1 SGHRS, CDR2 YFSETQ. The CDR3 length is 17 residues. Trimming cost V 0 bases and J 3 bases, with 16 bases left between them.